The sequence of this T cell receptor (beta chain) was determined in a study of spatial heterogeneity in lung cancer. Across the study: Detection consistently yielded more beta chains than alpha chains.

TCRdb fed the 5' RACE reads into MiXCR, producing one record per CDR3 protein. The sample includes about 23,000 distinct CDR3 sequences, approximately 4.7% seen only once; the top ten take roughly 5%. Looked up from germline, CDR1 is SGHRS and CDR2 is YFSETQ. CDR3 length equals 13 residues. The V end was cut by 4 bases, the J end by 6 bases, with 14 bases between. Specified time point: sample taken at primary tumor resection. Whole RNA was taken from tumor, nontumor lung or frozen PBMC; it was then sequenced unsorted. A total of roughly 72 untreated early-stage non-small cell lung cancer patients served as donors. Overall study results and limits: Resection blood, more than follow-up blood, showed ubiquitous expanded tumor TCRs.

This clonotype was seen ten or more times. What it binds is unknown. The rearrangement links TRBV5-1 to TRBJ2-7; no reliable D call. This specimen was PBMCs, taken at surgery. The source is a male donor with early-stage non-small cell lung cancer. Here the CDR3 reads CASSPLPRGEQYF. CDR3 in DNA: TGCGCCAGCAGCCCTCTCCCCCGTGGCGAGCAGTACTTC.